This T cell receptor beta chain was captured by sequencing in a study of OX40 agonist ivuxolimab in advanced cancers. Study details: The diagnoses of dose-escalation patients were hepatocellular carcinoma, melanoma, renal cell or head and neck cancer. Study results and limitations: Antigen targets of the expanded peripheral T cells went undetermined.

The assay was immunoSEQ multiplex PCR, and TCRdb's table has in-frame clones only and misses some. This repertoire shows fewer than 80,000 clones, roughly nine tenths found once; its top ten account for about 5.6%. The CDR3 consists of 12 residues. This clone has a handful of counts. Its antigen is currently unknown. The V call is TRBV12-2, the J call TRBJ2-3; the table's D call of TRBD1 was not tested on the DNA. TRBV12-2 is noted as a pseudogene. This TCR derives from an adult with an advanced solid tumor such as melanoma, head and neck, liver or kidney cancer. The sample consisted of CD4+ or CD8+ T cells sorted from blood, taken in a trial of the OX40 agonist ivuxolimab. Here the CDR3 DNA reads TGTGCAAGTCGAGGCAGGAACCATACGCAGTATTTT. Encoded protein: CASRGRNHTQYF.